This TCR beta chain was captured by sequencing in a study of T cells of healthy individuals. The junction had 7 bases not matched to a gene; V was cut back by 5 bases and J by 0 bases. Germline CDR1 reads SNHLY; CDR2 reads FYNNEI. The CDR3 contains 15 residues. This clonotype was detected many times. TCRdb processed the 5' RACE reads anew with MiXCR; each CDR3 protein has one entry. The table lists some 41,000 distinct CDR3 sequences, roughly 4.3% of them singletons. The chain carries TRBV2 and TRBJ2-7, with 7 bases matching TRBD2. The receptor comes from a human donor in good health. Here the CDR3 reads CASSSRLAHSYEQYF. The CDR3 DNA is TGTGCCAGCAGTTCAAGACTAGCTCACTCCTACGAGCAGTACTTC.